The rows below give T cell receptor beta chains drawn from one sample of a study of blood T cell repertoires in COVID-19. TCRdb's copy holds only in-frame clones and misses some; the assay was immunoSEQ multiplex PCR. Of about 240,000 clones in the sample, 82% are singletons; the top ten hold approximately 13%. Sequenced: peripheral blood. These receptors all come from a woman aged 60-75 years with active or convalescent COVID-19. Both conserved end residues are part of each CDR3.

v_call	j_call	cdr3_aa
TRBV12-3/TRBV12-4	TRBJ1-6	CASSFQGIALHF
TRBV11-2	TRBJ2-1	CASSFLAVTNEQFF
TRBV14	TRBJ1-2	CASSPKLWGNRWSYGYTF
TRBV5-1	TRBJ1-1	CASSLGVGNTEAFF
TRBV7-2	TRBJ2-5	CASSKGVAGTGETQYF
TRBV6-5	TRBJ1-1	CASGWGGRGTEAFF
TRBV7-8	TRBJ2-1	CASSPRAGTRVSYNEQFF
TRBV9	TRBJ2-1	CASSPGLATNEQFF
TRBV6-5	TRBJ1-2	CASSPTSNYGYTF
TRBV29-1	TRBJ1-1	CSVVWGGYEAFF
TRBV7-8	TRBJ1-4	CASSLGTATNEKLFF
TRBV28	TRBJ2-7	CASSEGRGANPTYEQYF
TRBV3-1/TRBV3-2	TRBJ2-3	CASSQAGQYF
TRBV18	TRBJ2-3	CASSPSQGGATDTQYF
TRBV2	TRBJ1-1	CASLRDRVTEAFF
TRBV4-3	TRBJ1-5	CASSQGIGQGNQPQHF
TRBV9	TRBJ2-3	CASTTLSGGGRTDTQYF
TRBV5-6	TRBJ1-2	CASSLSGQNYGYTF
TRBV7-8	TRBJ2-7	CASSLGDRSYEQYF
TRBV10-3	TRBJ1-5	CAISAGYSNQPQHF
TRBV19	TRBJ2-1	CASRWTGSNEQFF
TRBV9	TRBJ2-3	CASSVVQSDTQYF